This TCR beta chain was profiled in a study of technical replicates of blood from a few donors (dated by TCRdb to about 2017). Worth noting for this clone: Which antigen it targets is not known. No per-base quality is available; no much larger clone lies one base away.

V is clipped by 1 base and J by 4 bases, and the sequence between their germline boundaries is 11 bases long. From the cysteine through the phenylalanine, the CDR3 covers 15 amino acids. The sequence is cut down to CDR3 DNA, 45 bases in frame from base 1. CDR1 and CDR2, looked up from the germline V gene, are SGHTA and FQGNSA. Library creation used the immunoSEQ multiplex PCR assay. TCRdb carries this immuneACCESS record with in-frame sequences only. Its versions omit some clonotypes, under half of them owing to an unresolved V gene in the studies checked, with the rest unexplained. Present in this sample are about 84,000 clones, 97% of which were seen just once. The ten biggest clones cover less than 0.2% of the sample.

What was sequenced was T cells isolated from PBMCs. The TCR was taken from a human donor in good health. The chain couples TRBV7-2 to TRBJ2-1, and the D gene may be TRBD2, 6 bases matching. The sequenced DNA: TGTGCCAGCAGCTTAGTCGGGAGCTATTACAATGAGCAGTTCTTC. This gives the protein CASSLVGSYYNEQFF.